The sequence of this T cell receptor beta chain was determined in a study of blood T cells in healthy people across ages. Study-level findings and limits: Diversity figures based on one million T cells were deemed too low. The recorded TCR beta diversity per million T cells decreased in a roughly linear manner with age.

Points on this clonotype: The antigen is undetermined.

With a J-beta primer mix and a sample-barcoded 5' primer, a second PCR ran roughly 6 to 11 cycles. Sequencing recovered at least 2.5 million CDR3-containing paired-end reads from each sample. TCRdb processed the 5' RACE reads anew with MiXCR; each CDR3 protein has one entry. Of about 720,000 distinct CDR3 sequences listed, about 24% are singletons. Per sample, at least 5.5 micrograms of total RNA were extracted. CDR1 is SGHRS and CDR2 is YFSETQ in the germline V gene. This CDR3 spans 13 amino acids. The V and J ends lost 0 bases and 5 bases respectively, with 6 bases between them. The chain carries TRBV5-1 and TRBJ1-5; D gene ambiguous. Sequencing was carried out using blood. The receptor was derived from a man between 65 and 85 years old in good health. CDR3 in amino acids: CASSLAVDQPQHF. The CDR3 DNA reads as TGCGCCAGCAGCTTGGCCGTGGATCAGCCCCAGCATTTT.